This T cell receptor beta chain was profiled in a study of CD8 T cell repertoires and HIV-1 epitope variants. About the study: Controls were a CMV, EBV and flu peptide pool, Ebola AY9 negative control, and no-peptide well. Tested: three Gag epitope families, Nef HW9 and YT9. Study-level results: Some ten antigen-specific TCR beta clonotypes were found; more than five seemed cross-reactive to variants.

The V end lost 0 bases, the J end lost 5 bases, and 7 bases lay between the germline ends. This CDR3 contains 14 residues. Germline V lookup: CDR1 MNHEY, CDR2 SVGAGI. The data were produced by immunoSEQ multiplex PCR, yet TCRdb's version contains in-frame clones alone and is incomplete. The sample consists of roughly 5,200 clones, around 69% of them appearing once. Points on this clone: Its antigen is undetermined.

This receptor was identified in a male donor with HIV. Material for sequencing was cultured CD8+ T cells derived from PBMCs. The rearrangement joins TRBV6-5 to TRBJ2-2; D might be TRBD1 (5 bases). The CDR3 loop reads CASSYSQGTGELFF. Written as DNA, the CDR3 is TGTGCCAGCAGTTACTCGCAGGGAACCGGGGAGCTGTTTTTT.